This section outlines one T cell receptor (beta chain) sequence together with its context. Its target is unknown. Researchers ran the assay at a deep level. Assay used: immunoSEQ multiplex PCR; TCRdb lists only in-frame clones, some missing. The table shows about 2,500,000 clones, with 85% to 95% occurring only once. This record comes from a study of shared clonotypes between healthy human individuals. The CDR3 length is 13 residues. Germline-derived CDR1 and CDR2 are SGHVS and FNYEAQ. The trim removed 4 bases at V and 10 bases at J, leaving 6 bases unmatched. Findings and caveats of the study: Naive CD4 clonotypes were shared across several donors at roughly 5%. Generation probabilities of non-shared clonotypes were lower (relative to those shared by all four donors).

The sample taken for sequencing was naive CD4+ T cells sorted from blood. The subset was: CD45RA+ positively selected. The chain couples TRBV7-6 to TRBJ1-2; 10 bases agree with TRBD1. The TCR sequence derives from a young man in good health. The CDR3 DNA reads TGTGCCAGCAGCTCATGGACAGGGGGGGTCTACACCTTC. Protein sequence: CASSSWTGGVYTF.